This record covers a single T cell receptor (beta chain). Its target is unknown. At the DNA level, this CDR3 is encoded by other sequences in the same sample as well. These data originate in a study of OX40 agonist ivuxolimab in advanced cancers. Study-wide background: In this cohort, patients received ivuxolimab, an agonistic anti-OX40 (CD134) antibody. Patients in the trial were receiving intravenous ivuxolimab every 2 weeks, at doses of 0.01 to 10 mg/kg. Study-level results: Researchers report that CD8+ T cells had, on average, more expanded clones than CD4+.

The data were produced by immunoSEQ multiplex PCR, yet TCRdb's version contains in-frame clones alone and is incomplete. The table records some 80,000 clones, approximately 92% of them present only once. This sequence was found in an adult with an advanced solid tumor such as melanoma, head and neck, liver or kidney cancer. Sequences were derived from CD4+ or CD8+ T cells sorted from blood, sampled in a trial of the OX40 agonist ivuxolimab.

CDR3 in amino acids: CASSLGLDKETQYF. In DNA, the CDR3 is TGCGCCAGCAGCTTGGGCCTAGATAAAGAGACCCAGTACTTC. The chain carries TRBV5-1 and TRBJ2-5; D gene ambiguous. V gave up 0 bases and J gave up 3 bases, with 9 bases separating them. Germline V lookup: CDR1 SGHRS, CDR2 YFSETQ. The CDR3 covers 14 residues.